The rows below give T cell receptor beta chains drawn from one sample of a study of technical replicates of blood from four donors. The method was immunoSEQ multiplex PCR; TCRdb's version includes in-frame clones alone and lacks a portion of them. Among 75,000 to 95,000 clones listed, over 75% were seen once. Sequenced sample: T cells isolated from PBMCs. The origin of the receptors is a human donor in good health. The CDR3 runs from the conserved cysteine through the conserved F or W. The D gene is left open where the match is weak. Clone size appears in some rows only: once, few, many, or a class for an expanded clone.

J: TRBJ1-3
size: NA
D: TRBD1
V: TRBV18
DNA: TGTGCCAGCTCACCGCTGGGGACAGACGTCTCTGGAAACACCATATATTTT
CDR3: CASSPLGTDVSGNTIYF

J: TRBJ1-5
size: NA
D: TRBD1
V: TRBV30
DNA: TGTGCCTGGAAAGCAGGGGGAAATCAGCCCCAGCATTTT
CDR3: CAWKAGGNQPQHF

J: TRBJ2-7
size: NA
D: NA
V: TRBV29-1
DNA: TGCAGCGTTGATTCGGACTCTTCCTACGAGCAGTACTTC
CDR3: CSVDSDSSYEQYF

J: TRBJ1-1
size: NA
D: NA
V: TRBV28
DNA: TGTGCCAGCAGTTTCCTTGGGGCTCGGATTGAAGCTTTCTTT
CDR3: CASSFLGARIEAFF

J: TRBJ2-3
size: NA
D: TRBD1
V: TRBV7-9
DNA: TGTGCCAGCAGCCCAGGGACAGGGAGGACAGATACGCAGTATTTT
CDR3: CASSPGTGRTDTQYF

J: TRBJ1-1
size: NA
D: NA
V: TRBV13
DNA: TGTGCCAGCAGCGCCTACAGGAGGGGGAACACTGAAGCTTTCTTT
CDR3: CASSAYRRGNTEAFF

J: TRBJ2-1
size: NA
D: NA
V: TRBV6-5
DNA: TGTGCCAGCAGCCGAACTAGGGCTGAGCAGTTCTTC
CDR3: CASSRTRAEQFF

J: TRBJ1-2
size: NA
D: NA
V: TRBV27
DNA: TGTGCCAGCAGTTTTGGGCCGGCAACTGTAAACTATGGCTACACCTTC
CDR3: CASSFGPATVNYGYTF

J: TRBJ2-7
size: NA
D: TRBD1
V: TRBV6-5
DNA: TGTGCCAGCAGGGGACAGGGAAACCGAGAATACGAGCAGTACTTC
CDR3: CASRGQGNREYEQYF

J: TRBJ1-1
size: NA
D: NA
V: TRBV28
DNA: TGTGCCAGTGGAGTTGTCACTGAAGCTTTCTTT
CDR3: CASGVVTEAFF

J: TRBJ2-7
size: NA
D: NA
V: TRBV6-5
DNA: TGTGCCAGCAGTTACGCAGGGGACTACGAGCAGTACTTC
CDR3: CASSYAGDYEQYF

J: TRBJ2-1
size: NA
D: NA
V: TRBV18
DNA: TGTGCCAGCTCACCAGCGGGGGCCTCCTACAATGAGCAGTTCTTC
CDR3: CASSPAGASYNEQFF

J: TRBJ2-7
size: NA
D: TRBD1
V: TRBV19
DNA: TGTGCCAGTAGTATATCGGGCAGGGGGTATATCAACGAGCAGTACTTC
CDR3: CASSISGRGYINEQYF

J: TRBJ2-7
size: NA
D: TRBD1
V: TRBV27
DNA: TGTGCCAGCAGTACACCGCAGGGGGACGAGCAGTACTTC
CDR3: CASSTPQGDEQYF

J: TRBJ2-2
size: NA
D: TRBD2
V: TRBV7-9
DNA: TGTGCCAGCAGCCAGGGACTAGCGGGAGTGAACACCGGGGAGCTGTTTTTT
CDR3: CASSQGLAGVNTGELFF

J: TRBJ2-2
size: NA
D: TRBD2
V: TRBV15
DNA: TGTGCCACCAGCAGAGAACTCTCAGCGGGAAGTACCGGGGAGCTGTTTTTT
CDR3: CATSRELSAGSTGELFF

J: TRBJ1-3
size: NA
D: NA
V: TRBV19
DNA: TGTGCCAGTAGTATAACTCGTACCACGAAGCCTGGAAACACCATATATTTT
CDR3: CASSITRTTKPGNTIYF

J: TRBJ2-7
size: once
D: NA
V: TRBV6-6
DNA: TGTGCCAGCAGCCCTGACCCCGCGGGAAGCTCCTACGAGCAGTACTTC
CDR3: CASSPDPAGSSYEQYF

J: TRBJ2-4
size: NA
D: TRBD2
V: TRBV5-6
DNA: TGTGCCAGCAGCTTGGGCGCTAGCGGGAATGAAAACATTCAGTACTTC
CDR3: CASSLGASGNENIQYF

J: TRBJ2-7
size: NA
D: NA
V: TRBV30
DNA: TGTGCCTGGAGTGTTTTTGCACAGTGGGGCACCCCCTCCTCCTACGAGCAGTACTTC
CDR3: CAWSVFAQWGTPSSYEQYF

J: TRBJ2-3
size: NA
D: NA
V: TRBV19
DNA: TGTGCCAGTAGTATTGGGGGGGCCCGCACAGATACGCAGTATTTT
CDR3: CASSIGGARTDTQYF

J: TRBJ1-4
size: NA
D: TRBD1
V: TRBV25-1
DNA: TGTGCCAGCAGTGAAGGGGACAGGGATGTGGAAAAACTGTTTTTT
CDR3: CASSEGDRDVEKLFF

J: TRBJ1-1
size: NA
D: NA
V: TRBV4-1
DNA: TGCGCCAGCAGCCAAAGCGGGGTGAACACTGAAGCTTTCTTT
CDR3: CASSQSGVNTEAFF

J: TRBJ1-1
size: NA
D: NA
V: TRBV4-1
DNA: TGCGCCAGCAGCCAAGAAGGGTGGGGGACAAACACTGAAGCTTTCTTT
CDR3: CASSQEGWGTNTEAFF

J: TRBJ2-5
size: NA
D: NA
V: TRBV6-6
DNA: TGTGCCAGCAGTTACCCGCGGAATGGGGAGACCCAGTACTTC
CDR3: CASSYPRNGETQYF

J: TRBJ1-1
size: few
D: NA
V: TRBV11-3
DNA: TGTGCCAGCACCCAAGTTCGGGGGGCTGAAGCTTTCTTT
CDR3: CASTQVRGAEAFF

J: TRBJ2-7
size: NA
D: NA
V: TRBV7-9
DNA: TGTGCCAGCAGCCCTAGTGGAGGTTTCTACGAGCAGTACTTC
CDR3: CASSPSGGFYEQYF

J: TRBJ2-2
size: NA
D: NA
V: TRBV2
DNA: TGTGCCAGCAACCCCTGGGCAGGGGAGTCCGGGGAGCTGTTTTTT
CDR3: CASNPWAGESGELFF

J: TRBJ2-7
size: NA
D: TRBD2
V: TRBV11-2
DNA: TGTGCCAGCAGCTTTACTGGCGGGAGGAATAACGAGCAGTACTTC
CDR3: CASSFTGGRNNEQYF

J: TRBJ2-7
size: NA
D: TRBD1
V: TRBV11-2
DNA: TGTGCCAGCAGCTCGTCTACAGGGGGCTCCTACGAGCAGTACTTC
CDR3: CASSSSTGGSYEQYF

J: TRBJ2-1
size: NA
D: NA
V: TRBV7-2
DNA: TGTGCCAGCAGCAGATCTAGCGGCCAGGGGGCAAATGAGCAGTTCTTC
CDR3: CASSRSSGQGANEQFF

J: TRBJ2-7
size: NA
D: NA
V: TRBV27
DNA: TGTGCCAGCAGTTTATCGGCAGGGAACGAGCAGTACTTC
CDR3: CASSLSAGNEQYF

J: TRBJ2-3
size: NA
D: TRBD1
V: TRBV25-1
DNA: TGTGCCAGCAGGCCGGGACAGGGGTCAGATACGCAGTATTTT
CDR3: CASRPGQGSDTQYF

J: TRBJ1-1
size: NA
D: NA
V: TRBV25-1
DNA: TGTGCCAGCAGTGAATGGGGGGGGCGTTGGTCTGAAGCTTTCTTT
CDR3: CASSEWGGRWSEAFF

J: TRBJ2-7
size: NA
D: TRBD2
V: TRBV15
DNA: TGTGCCACCAGGCCGACTAGCGGGAGGGTCTACGAGCAGTACTTC
CDR3: CATRPTSGRVYEQYF

J: TRBJ2-3
size: NA
D: NA
V: TRBV27
DNA: TGTGCCAGCAGTTTTTCGGATACGCAGTATTTT
CDR3: CASSFSDTQYF

J: TRBJ2-7
size: once
D: TRBD1
V: TRBV10-3
DNA: TGTGCCATCAGTGAGCCCCAGGGGGTGATTGGCTACGAGCAGTACTTC
CDR3: CAISEPQGVIGYEQYF

J: TRBJ2-1
size: NA
D: NA
V: TRBV27
DNA: TGTGCCAGCAGAACCGGGGGCTCCTACAATGAGCAGTTCTTC
CDR3: CASRTGGSYNEQFF

J: TRBJ2-2
size: NA
D: NA
V: TRBV7-2
DNA: TGTGCCAGCAGCTTAGATGGGTGGGAGAGGGCCACCGGGGAGCTGTTTTTT
CDR3: CASSLDGWERATGELFF

J: TRBJ1-3
size: NA
D: TRBD1
V: TRBV19
DNA: TGTGCCAGTACCAGGGACAGGGGCTCTGGAAACACCATATATTTT
CDR3: CASTRDRGSGNTIYF

J: TRBJ2-1
size: NA
D: TRBD1
V: TRBV29-1
DNA: TGCAGCGTTCCCAGGACAGGGAGGAATGAGCAGTTCTTC
CDR3: CSVPRTGRNEQFF

J: TRBJ2-7
size: NA
D: NA
V: TRBV7-9
DNA: TGTGCCAGCAGCTTGGGCCTGAATCCCAACGAGCAGTACTTC
CDR3: CASSLGLNPNEQYF

J: TRBJ2-1
size: NA
D: NA
V: TRBV7-7
DNA: TGTGCAAATCTCAGGGCGAGAAATGAGCAGTTCTTC
CDR3: CANLRARNEQFF

J: TRBJ2-5
size: NA
D: NA
V: TRBV5-1
DNA: TGCGCCAGCAGATTAGCGTTTGAGTTCGAGACCCAGTACTTC
CDR3: CASRLAFEFETQYF

J: TRBJ1-1
size: NA
D: TRBD1
V: TRBV19
DNA: TGTGCCAGTAGTATAACGGACAGGGAGGAGGCTTTCTTT
CDR3: CASSITDREEAFF

J: TRBJ1-1
size: NA
D: NA
V: TRBV6-4
DNA: TGTGCCAGCAGTGACTCTAGGGGCGATGGTGAAGCTTTCTTT
CDR3: CASSDSRGDGEAFF

J: TRBJ2-7
size: NA
D: TRBD1
V: TRBV19
DNA: TGTGCCAGTAGTTTGACAGGGTTGAACGAGCAGTACTTC
CDR3: CASSLTGLNEQYF

J: TRBJ2-7
size: NA
D: NA
V: TRBV19
DNA: TGTGCCAGTAGTATAGTCATGGAGACCTACGAGCAGTACTTC
CDR3: CASSIVMETYEQYF

J: TRBJ1-5
size: NA
D: TRBD1
V: TRBV18
DNA: TGTGCCAGCTCACCAACAGGGGCTGGTCAGCCCCAGCATTTT
CDR3: CASSPTGAGQPQHF

J: TRBJ1-1
size: NA
D: NA
V: TRBV11-2
DNA: TGTGCCAGCAGATATACCGGGGTCACTGAAGCTTTCTTT
CDR3: CASRYTGVTEAFF

J: TRBJ2-7
size: NA
D: NA
V: TRBV5-1
DNA: TGCGCCAGCAGCAGGGAGAACGTGGGTGAGCAGTACTTC
CDR3: CASSRENVGEQYF

J: TRBJ1-5
size: NA
D: NA
V: TRBV27
DNA: TGTGCCAGCAGTTTATCGCCGGGAGGACAGCCCCAGCATTTT
CDR3: CASSLSPGGQPQHF

J: TRBJ2-3
size: once
D: NA
V: TRBV9
DNA: TGTGCCAGCAGCGTAGAGGGGTTTGGGGGGTTTACCACAGATACGCAGTATTTT
CDR3: CASSVEGFGGFTTDTQYF

J: TRBJ2-1
size: NA
D: NA
V: TRBV19
DNA: TGTGCCAGTACTCTGGACAGCTCCTACAATGAGCAGTTCTTC
CDR3: CASTLDSSYNEQFF

J: TRBJ2-1
size: NA
D: TRBD1
V: TRBV19
DNA: TGTGCCAGTAGTCCGACAGGGTATGAGCAGTTCTTC
CDR3: CASSPTGYEQFF

J: TRBJ2-2
size: NA
D: NA
V: TRBV19
DNA: TGTGCCACCCTCACGTCGGTGACCGGGGAGCTGTTTTTT
CDR3: CATLTSVTGELFF